The 18 T cell receptor beta chains reported below all come from one sample, sequenced in a study of identical twins. TCRdb itself ran the 5' RACE reads through MiXCR, one entry per CDR3 protein. The table has over 600,000 distinct CDR3 sequences, roughly 20% seen once. The sample was also reused in another study, on T cells expressing NK-cell markers.

Sequenced material: PBMCs. Every receptor here comes from a woman under 30 in good health.

This clonotype occurred a few times. The rearrangement joins TRBV7-2 to TRBJ2-1; the match to TRBD2 covers 11 bases. Germline V gives CDR1 SGHTA, CDR2 FQGNSA. CDR3 size: 19 residues. Trimming cost V 4 bases and J 0 bases; bases outside gene matches: 11. In DNA form, the CDR3 reads TGTGCCAGCAGCTATCCGGGACTAGCGGATCAATCCTCCTACAATGAGCAGTTCTTC. Amino acids: CASSYPGLADQSSYNEQFF.

This clonotype came up a few times. This chain joins TRBV10-3 and TRBJ2-1; 10 bases align to TRBD2. Trimming removed 3 bases from V and 5 bases from J; junction bases left unmatched: 10. This CDR3 is 17 amino acids long. Germline CDR1 ENHRY, CDR2 SYGVKD. The CDR3 region is CAISERSGLASHNEQFF. The CDR3 bases are TGTGCCATCAGTGAACGATCGGGACTAGCGAGCCACAATGAGCAGTTCTTC.

The gene calls are TRBV20-1 and TRBJ2-1; 7 bases align to TRBD2. The germline CDR1 and CDR2 sequences are DFQATT and SNEGSKA (reference sequence). The CDR3 length is 16 residues. Trimming took 0 bases from V and 0 from J; bases not matched to a gene: 5. CDR3 protein: CSARDYSGTSYNEQFF. The CDR3 DNA is TGCAGTGCTAGAGATTACAGCGGGACCTCCTACAATGAGCAGTTCTTC.

V and J are TRBV5-5 and TRBJ2-2; weak D call: TRBD2 (5 bases). The CDR3 has 16 residues. V lost 1 base and J 1 base, leaving 11 bases between the germline ends. CDR1 is SGHKS and CDR2 is YYEKEE in the germline V gene (reference sequence). This CDR3 reads CASSLLRRMNTGELFF. The CDR3, as DNA: TGTGCCAGCAGCTTGTTGCGGAGGATGAACACCGGGGAGCTGTTTTTT.

This clonotype has a handful of counts. V gene TRBV6-6 combines with J gene TRBJ2-1; D gene unclear. CDR1 MNHNY and CDR2 SVGAGI come from the germline V gene (reference sequence). Trimming took 2 bases from V and 7 from J, leaving 9 bases between them. The CDR3 runs to 13 residues. DNA of the CDR3: TGTGCCAGCAGTTACCTCACTACGAATGAGCAGTTCTTC. Translating it yields CASSYLTTNEQFF.

This clonotype has more than one count but fewer than ten. The rearrangement joins TRBV28 to TRBJ2-7, with D perhaps matching TRBD1 or TRBD2 (5 bases each). The CDR3 sequence is 15 residues long. V lost 1 base, J lost 4 bases, and 14 bases lay in between. Germline V CDR1 and CDR2: MDHEN, SYDVKM. The CDR3 loop reads CASSLSGTRYYEQYF. The DNA for the CDR3 is TGTGCCAGCAGTTTATCCGGGACCAGATATTACGAGCAGTACTTC.

This clonotype was detected a few times. The chain is built from TRBV6-5 and TRBJ2-7; D remains ambiguous. The CDR3 covers 12 residues. V was clipped by 7 bases and J by 3 bases, with 10 bases between them. Per the germline V gene, CDR1 is MNHEY and CDR2 is SVGAGI. CDR3 residues: CASTSAVYEQYF. In DNA, the CDR3 is TGTGCCAGCACAAGTGCCGTCTACGAGCAGTACTTC.

The V gene is TRBV20-1, the J gene TRBJ2-7; 9 positions match TRBD2. This CDR3 is built from 13 residues. The germline V gene encodes CDR1 DFQATT and CDR2 SNEGSKA (reference sequence). V lost 5 bases and J lost 1; bases outside the gene matches: 3. CDR3 sequence reads: CSARGLASYEQYF. CDR3 coding DNA: TGCAGTGCTCGTGGACTAGCGTCCTACGAGCAGTACTTC.

Comments on this clonotype: At one end, the junction sequence differs from germline, possibly due to a read error. The chain joins TRBV7-9 to TRBJ2-1, with 10 nucleotides matching TRBD1. Germline V gives CDR1 SEHNR, CDR2 FQNEAQ (reference sequence). The CDR3 length is 12 residues. The DNA for the CDR3 is TGTGCCAGCAGTCTGGTTCCGGGACAGGGGTGGTTC. Translation gives CASSLVPGQGWF.

This clonotype was found a few times. V gene TRBV9 combines with J gene TRBJ2-1, with 7 bases fitting TRBD2. The CDR3 loop spans 17 amino acids. In germline, CDR1 is SGDLS, CDR2 YYNGEE. Losses at the gene ends were 0 bases for V and 8 bases for J; bases not matched to a gene: 14. The CDR3 sequence: CASSVGRAGAGSHEQFF. The DNA for the CDR3 is TGTGCCAGCAGCGTAGGGCGGGCTGGAGCGGGGAGCCATGAGCAGTTCTTC.

This clonotype was seen at least ten times. The chain combines TRBV20-1 with TRBJ1-5; TRBD1 matches at 8 bases. The germline gives CDR1 DFQATT, CDR2 SNEGSKA (reference sequence). The CDR3 is 15 residues long. The V segment lost 5 bases and the J segment 5 bases; nucleotides outside the gene matches: 11. The CDR3 nucleotides are TGCAGTGCTCATTCAGGACAGGGTTACGATCAGCCCCAGCATTTT. Its protein product is CSAHSGQGYDQPQHF.

The rearrangement joins TRBV20-1 to TRBJ1-2; no definite D call. Per the germline V gene, CDR1 is DFQATT and CDR2 is SNEGSKA (reference sequence). This CDR3 region has 14 residues. Trimming stripped 0 bases from V and 8 bases from J, with 16 bases between. The CDR3 bases are TGCAGTGCTAGAGATACGGCCTCGGCCAAAGGCTACACCTTC. This sequence encodes CSARDTASAKGYTF.

The rearrangement joins TRBV2 to TRBJ2-2; D is unresolved. V was clipped by 8 bases and J by 1 base, with 11 bases between them. The CDR3 has 14 amino acids. Per germline, CDR1 SNHLY and CDR2 FYNNEI. The CDR3 sequence is CASFRALNTGELFF. In nucleotides, the CDR3 is TGTGCCAGCTTCCGAGCCCTGAACACCGGGGAGCTGTTTTTT.

This clonotype has a count of ten or more. The chain couples TRBV10-3 to TRBJ2-1, with 10 nucleotides matching TRBD2. This CDR3 is built from 18 residues. Trimming at V came to 10 bases and at J to 2 bases, leaving 17 bases not matched to a gene. CDR1 is ENHRY and CDR2 is SYGVKD in the germline V gene. This CDR3 reads CATNPTSGTLVPYNEQFF. CDR3 DNA: TGTGCCACCAACCCCACTAGCGGGACTCTTGTCCCCTACAATGAGCAGTTCTTC.

V usage is TRBV6-5 and J usage is TRBJ2-3; a weak D match, TRBD1 (6 bases). The V gene's germline CDR1 is MNHEY and CDR2 SVGAGI. Trimming cost V 6 bases and J 2 bases, with 12 bases left between them. CDR3 size: 14 residues. CDR3 bases: TGTGCCAGCAGGTTAGACAGGTCCACAGATACGCAGTATTTT. Translated, it gives CASRLDRSTDTQYF.

This clonotype occurred a few times. This chain uses TRBV13 with TRBJ1-1; D may be TRBD1 (6 bases). V was clipped by 5 bases and J by 5 bases, with 12 bases between them. Germline V gene sequence: CDR1 PRHDT, CDR2 FYEKMQ (reference sequence). The CDR3 has 13 amino acids. Written as DNA, the CDR3 is TGTGCCAGCAGCAGCCAGGGGCATACTGAAGCTTTCTTT. Translating gives CASSSQGHTEAFF. Complete variable domain (other parts from reference TRBV13 and TRBJ1-1): AAGVIQSPRHLIKEKRETATLKCYPIPRHDTVYWYQQGPGQDPQFLISFYEKMQSDKGSIPDRFSAQQFSDYHSELNMSSLELGDSALYFCASSSQGHTEAFFGQGTRLTVV.

This clonotype was counted many times. V is TRBV5-5 and J is TRBJ1-3, with a weak D call TRBD1 (5 bases). Per germline, CDR1 SGHKS and CDR2 YYEKEE (reference sequence). The CDR3 length is 16 residues. V was trimmed by 2 bases and J by 4 bases, leaving 16 bases between them. Here the CDR3 reads CASSFGLAGSGNTIYF. For the CDR3, the DNA is TGTGCCAGCAGCTTTGGCCTGGCAGGGAGCGGAAACACCATATATTTT.

This clonotype was counted a few times. The CDR3 here is CSVESRGVSYNEQFF. CDR3 sequence (DNA): TGCAGCGTTGAATCACGGGGGGTTTCCTACAATGAGCAGTTCTTC. The chain couples TRBV29-1 to TRBJ2-1, with 7 nucleotides matching TRBD2. The CDR3 is 15 residues long. The ends lost 2 bases at V and 1 base at J; junction bases unmatched: 5. The V gene's germline CDR1 is SQVTM and CDR2 ANQGSEA.